What follows are 14 T cell receptor beta chains derived from one specimen sequenced in a study of T-cell reconstitution after alpha-beta-depleted transplantation in children. TCRbeta library construction was performed incorporating unique molecular identifiers. TCRdb called the PCR reads again in MiXCR, with one record for every CDR3 protein. The repertoire holds hundreds of thousands of distinct CDR3 sequences, with approximately 14% as singletons. The sequenced sample was PBMCs, obtained before TCRalphabeta/CD19-depleted stem cell transplant. These receptors originate from a girl aged 2-10 years with congenital amegakaryocytic thrombocytopenia, due to receive a stem cell transplant.

There are a few counts of this clonotype. The chain combines TRBV2 with TRBJ2-7; D possibly uses TRBD1 or TRBD2 (6 bases each). Germline V gene lookup returns CDR1 SNHLY and CDR2 FYNNEI. The CDR3 covers 11 residues. The V end was cut by 7 bases, the J end by 7 bases, with 11 bases between. Here the CDR3 reads CASTVGGEQYF. The CDR3, as DNA: TGTGCCAGCACCGTAGGGGGGGAGCAGTACTTC.

This clonotype occurred many times. V usage is TRBV20-1 and J usage is TRBJ1-2; D is perhaps TRBD1 (6 bases). This CDR3 spans 13 amino acids. V lost 6 bases to trimming and J lost 5 bases, with 16 bases between them. Germline-derived CDR1 and CDR2 are DFQATT and SNEGSKA (reference sequence). The CDR3 region is CSAQRVDRYGYTF. The CDR3 DNA follows: TGCAGTGCCCAGAGAGTGGACAGATATGGCTACACCTTC.

This clonotype was counted ten times or more. The chain recombines TRBV6-2 or TRBV6-3 with TRBJ2-1; 10 nucleotides match TRBD2. V gave up 5 bases and J gave up 8 bases; unmatched junction bases: 12. This CDR3 region has 16 residues. Germline V gene lookup returns CDR1 MNHEY and CDR2 SVGEGT. The CDR3 coding sequence is TGTGCCAGCAGTGTCTCCGGGACTAGCGTTTTGTATGAGCAGTTCTTC. Encoded protein: CASSVSGTSVLYEQFF.

The chain recombines TRBV4-1 with TRBJ1-2; D unclear. V was cut by 0 bases and J by 6 bases, with 14 bases left in between. This CDR3 region has 15 residues. Germline V gives CDR1 MGHRA, CDR2 YSYEKL. In DNA, the CDR3 is TGCGCCAGCAGCCAAGACAGGTGGAGGTTTGATGGCTACACCTTC. Its protein product is CASSQDRWRFDGYTF.

This chain joins TRBV29-1 and TRBJ2-7; TRBD1 might be the D (6 bases). The germline V gene has CDR1 SQVTM and CDR2 ANQGSEA. The CDR3 contains 16 residues. Deletions cut 4 bases from V and 3 bases from J, with 22 bases between. CDR3 coding DNA: TGCAGCGTTGGAGGTTGGGGGCAGGGGAAAAGCTACGAGCAGTACTTC. Amino acids: CSVGGWGQGKSYEQYF.

The chain is built from TRBV5-1 and TRBJ2-1; D may be TRBD2 (6 bases). The germline CDR1 and CDR2 sequences are SGHRS and YFSETQ. The CDR3 has 17 amino acids. V lost 5 bases to trimming and J lost 5 bases, with 23 bases between them. Here the CDR3 reads CASRTRLGSGTHNEQFF. In nucleotides, the CDR3 is TGCGCCAGCAGGACAAGGCTGGGTAGCGGAACCCACAATGAGCAGTTCTTC.

This clonotype turned up a few times. The chain joins TRBV9 to TRBJ2-7; D unresolved. This CDR3 has 15 residues. The V end was cut by 5 bases, the J end by 0 bases, with 15 bases between. Germline CDR1 and CDR2: SGDLS and YYNGEE. The DNA of the CDR3 is TGTGCCAGCAGTCCCGACTCCAAGCGCTCCTACGAGCAGTACTTC. Protein product: CASSPDSKRSYEQYF.

The chain uses TRBV15 and TRBJ2-1; 10 nucleotides match TRBD2. The CDR3 sequence is 18 residues long. In germline, CDR1 is LNHNV, CDR2 YYDKDF (reference sequence). The V segment lost 1 base and the J segment 4 bases; nucleotides outside the gene matches: 10. The CDR3 DNA follows: TGTGCCACCAGCAGAGCAGGGAGACTAGCGGGCCCTTACAATGAGCAGTTCTTC. Its protein product is CATSRAGRLAGPYNEQFF.

This clonotype was counted many times. This chain uses TRBV20-1 with TRBJ2-7; 13 nucleotides agree with TRBD2. V lost 6 bases to trimming and J lost 3 bases; unmatched junction nucleotides: 11. CDR3 length equals 16 residues. Germline V gene sequence: CDR1 DFQATT, CDR2 SNEGSKA (reference sequence). Here the CDR3 reads CSARKTGTSGIYEQYF. In DNA, the CDR3 is TGCAGTGCGAGGAAAACCGGGACTAGCGGGATCTACGAGCAGTACTTC.

In this sample, this clonotype turned up many times. The chain links TRBV28 to TRBJ2-3; TRBD2 is a possible D gene (6 bases). CDR1 and CDR2 from the germline V gene are MDHEN and SYDVKM. Trimming took off 2 bases at V and 0 bases at J, with 9 bases between the two ends. This CDR3 is built from 15 residues. The CDR3: CASSLAGTSTDTQYF. The CDR3 DNA sequence: TGTGCCAGCAGTTTAGCGGGAACCAGCACAGATACGCAGTATTTT.

This clonotype was seen at least ten times. The chain links TRBV6-5 to TRBJ2-7; perhaps TRBD2 as D (6 bases). Looked up from germline, CDR1 is MNHEY and CDR2 is SVGAGI. The CDR3 loop spans 14 amino acids. The germline V and J ends were trimmed by 3 bases and 5 bases, with 14 bases remaining between them. The CDR3 sequence is CASSYYGGGNEQYF. DNA for the CDR3: TGTGCCAGCAGTTATTATGGGGGAGGTAACGAGCAGTACTTC.

This clonotype was seen at least ten times. V and J are TRBV7-8 and TRBJ2-6; tentatively, D is TRBD1 (6 bases). Trimming shortened V by 4 bases and J by 0 bases, and 7 bases separated the two germline ends. This CDR3 is built from 15 residues. In germline, CDR1 is SGHVS, CDR2 FQNEAQ. The DNA for the CDR3 is TGTGCCAGCAGCTACAGGGCCTCTGGGGCCAACGTCCTGACTTTC. Encoded protein: CASSYRASGANVLTF. The whole variable domain, remainder taken from reference TRBV7-8 and TRBJ2-6, is GAGVSQSPRYKVAKRGQDVALRCDPISGHVSLFWYQQALGQGPEFLTYFQNEAQLDKSGLPSDRFFAERPEGSVSTLKIQRTQQEDSAVYLCASSYRASGANVLTFGAGSRLTVL.

V usage is TRBV11-2 and J usage is TRBJ2-7; 8 bases line up with TRBD2. The germline V gene encodes CDR1 SGHAT and CDR2 FQNNGV. The CDR3 is 17 amino acids. J gave up 5 bases and V 2 bases, and 14 bases lay outside the gene matches. CDR3 loop: CASSLKYREGPLNEQYF. The DNA of the CDR3 is TGTGCCAGCAGCTTAAAGTATCGGGAGGGCCCTTTGAACGAGCAGTACTTC.

This clonotype was seen only a few times. The chain couples TRBV7-9 to TRBJ2-7; TRBD1 or TRBD2 may be the D gene (5 bases each). The CDR3 totals 14 residues. The ends were cut back, 5 bases at V and 2 bases at J, with 13 bases in the middle. Looked up from germline, CDR1 is SEHNR and CDR2 is FQNEAQ (reference sequence). CDR3 in DNA: TGTGCCAGCAGCATAGGGGACCGAGCCTACGAGCAGTACTTC. Translating it yields CASSIGDRAYEQYF. Supplemented by reference TRBV7-9 and TRBJ2-7, the full variable domain reads DTGVSQNPRHKITKRGQNVTFRCDPISEHNRLYWYRQTLGQGPEFLTYFQNEAQLEKSRLLSDRFSAERPKGSFSTLEIQRTEQGDSAMYLCASSIGDRAYEQYFGPGTRLTVT.